This passage covers 9 T cell receptor beta chains from one sample sequenced in a study of T cell clusters in autoimmune cytopenias (dated by TCRdb to 2018 to 2020). The instrument was an Illumina MiSeq. TRB rearrangements were amplified by multiplex PCR following a touch-down protocol, with the TRB-A and TRB-B primer pools mixed in one tube. The reads were reprocessed in TCRdb, with one entry per CDR3 protein sequence and no accompanying DNA. The table for this sample records over 700 distinct CDR3 sequences. Approximately 48% of the sample is held by the ten biggest clonotypes. Per sample, about 230 ng of peripheral blood genomic DNA, approximately 37,500 genome equivalents, was used for TRB amplification. Sequencing used peripheral blood. Receptors originate from a human donor with an autoimmune cytopenia or autoimmune hepatitis (not recorded which).

The CDR3 sequence: CARSLAGADTQYF. The chain carries TRBV30 and TRBJ2-3; lacking DNA, the TRBD2 call made by TCRdb goes unchecked. The CDR3 extends over 13 amino acids. CDR1 is GTSNPN, CDR2 SVGIG, per germline (reference sequence).

The chain is built from TRBV4-1 and TRBJ1-1. This CDR3 is 13 amino acids long. Germline lookup yields CDR1 MGHRA and CDR2 YSYEKL. CDR3 residues: CASSLISETEAFF.

This clonotype is deemed medium-sized by its frequency. The CDR3 region is CSVPPGGLAGSRREQYF. This chain uses TRBV20-1 with TRBJ2-7; absent DNA, TCRdb's TRBD2 call cannot be checked. This CDR3 spans 17 amino acids. Germline loops: CDR1 DFQATT, CDR2 SNEGSKA (reference sequence).

The chain joins TRBV4-1 to TRBJ1-2; TCRdb picks TRBD1, but there is no DNA to check that call. CDR1 is MGHRA and CDR2 is YSYEKL in the germline V gene. The CDR3 totals 18 residues. This CDR3 reads CASSQDGDRGNVNYGYTF.

The chain combines TRBV9 with TRBJ2-5; the TRBD1 assignment by TCRdb is unverifiable without DNA. CDR3 length equals 16 residues. Germline-derived CDR1 and CDR2 are SGDLS and YYNGEE. CDR3 sequence reads: CASRKDRVFLNETQYF.

The chain is built from TRBV20-1 and TRBJ2-1; TCRdb lists TRBD1, though no DNA is available to test this call. Per the germline V gene, CDR1 is DFQATT and CDR2 is SNEGSKA (reference sequence). The CDR3 has 16 residues. CDR3 residues: CSADLRDKSSYNEQFF.

The genes are TRBV5-5 and TRBJ2-5; TCRdb returns TRBD1, unconfirmable since there is no DNA. Germline V gene data show CDR1 as SGHKS and CDR2 as YYEKEE (reference sequence). CDR3 length: 14 amino acids. The CDR3 here is CASSFGTQGETQYF. Supplemented by reference TRBV5-5 and TRBJ2-5, the full variable domain reads DAGVTQSPTHLIKTRGQQVTLRCSPISGHKSVSWYQQVLGQGPQFIFQYYEKEERGRGNFPDRFSARQFPNYSSELNVNALLLGDSALYLCASSFGTQGETQYFGPGTRLLVL.

The V and J genes are TRBV9 and TRBJ2-7; the D call from TCRdb, TRBD1, cannot be confirmed without DNA. Per the germline V gene, CDR1 is SGDLS and CDR2 is YYNGEE. The CDR3 is 14 residues long. This CDR3 is CASSGGQGQNEQYF.

The J gene is TRBJ1-2, the V gene TRBV10-3; TCRdb's D gene call, TRBD1, goes unchecked for lack of DNA. CDR3 length: 16 amino acids. Germline-derived CDR1 and CDR2 are ENHRY and SYGVKD. CDR3 sequence reads: CAISGAPGTGSYGYTF.